The present T cell receptor beta chain was sequenced within a study of blood T cell repertoires in COVID-19. Across the study: The United States, Italy and Spain were the sources of the acute and convalescent COVID-19 samples.

Authors' methods: Estimation of nucleated cell counts was performed using reference gene primer amplification. The data were produced by immunoSEQ multiplex PCR, yet TCRdb's version contains in-frame clones alone and is incomplete. V and J calls plus clone size are reproduced from that table; the DNA served to infer D and trimming. The data show around 160,000 clones, with 75% to 85% seen just once and around 13% held by the top ten. The CDR3 runs to 16 residues. Trimming removed 2 bases at V and 1 base at J, with 14 bases between. Germline V CDR1 and CDR2: MNHEY, SVGAGI. This sequence originates from a man in his 60s with active or convalescent COVID-19. The material sequenced was peripheral blood. The chain links TRBV6-5 to TRBJ1-2; D is ambiguous. The CDR3 loop reads CASSYGGRGVNYGYTF. The CDR3 DNA sequence: TGTGCCAGCAGTTACGGAGGCAGAGGTGTTAACTATGGCTACACCTTC.